This TCR beta chain was sequenced during a study of T cells in Graves' hyperthyroidism and ophthalmopathy. The table lists this clonotype with many counts. Researchers took RNA transcripts and amplified the TCR beta CDR3 regions from them. Initially, a first-round RT-PCR of the TCR CDR3 employed the HTBI primer set. TCRdb used MiXCR to reprocess the multiplex PCR reads, holding one entry per CDR3 protein. Altogether around 500,000 distinct CDR3 sequences are present, around 13% being singletons, with the ten largest covering around 13%. When ophthalmopathy did not progress within 18 months, Graves' hyperthyroidism was considered stable. This sequence originates from a woman aged 40 to 50 with Graves' hyperthyroidism. Sequencing was performed on blood.

CDR3 sequence reads: CASSHRDGVGGYTF. CDR3 in DNA: TGTGCCAGCAGCCACCGGGACGGGGTGGGTGGCTACACCTTC. The rearrangement links TRBV7-9 to TRBJ1-2; perhaps TRBD1 as D (5 bases). CDR3 size: 14 residues. Trimming removed 5 bases at V and 7 bases at J, with 17 bases between. CDR1 and CDR2 (germline): SEHNR, FQNEAQ (reference sequence).